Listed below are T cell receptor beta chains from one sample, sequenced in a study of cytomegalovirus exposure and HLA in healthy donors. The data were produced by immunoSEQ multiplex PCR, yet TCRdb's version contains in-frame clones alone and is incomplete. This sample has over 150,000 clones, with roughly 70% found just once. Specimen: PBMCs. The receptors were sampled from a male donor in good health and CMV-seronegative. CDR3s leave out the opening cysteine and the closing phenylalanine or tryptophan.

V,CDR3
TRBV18,ASSQGRSDNQPQH
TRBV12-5,ASGLFSGYEQY
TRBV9,ASSPSSGGNQPQH
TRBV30,AWDRGRGTDTQY
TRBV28,ASSLHGTTNEKLF
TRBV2,ASERSGRAETQY
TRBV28,ASSGRVQETQY
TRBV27,ASSFESSNQPQH
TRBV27,ASFPDRTYTGELF
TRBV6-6,ASSSGTGYTGYT
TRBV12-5,ASGLGTSGTIDNEQF
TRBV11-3,ASSLRGRGGELF
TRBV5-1,ASSLHPPGQVLESAGNTIY
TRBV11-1,ASSSIGRGTQY
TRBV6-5,ASSYGQGEAF
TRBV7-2,ASSTRDRAYGRQF
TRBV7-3,ASSLGQENTEAF
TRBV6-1,ASTEGGRGQPQH
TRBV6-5,ASSSGSQGLNQPQH
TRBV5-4,ASSLGATGHYGYT
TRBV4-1,ASSQDGPLLTDTQY
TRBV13,ASSLGQIENQPQH
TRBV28,ASSFGLRGYEQY
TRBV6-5,ASSYRAGAKGGYT
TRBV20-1,SLQLNTEAF
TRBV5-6,ASSLYDTQY
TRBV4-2,ASSPRGSSGGRDYGYT
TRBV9,ASSVRGVGSTDTQY
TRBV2,AGTSDTQY
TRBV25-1,ASSAQGRNTEAF
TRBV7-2,ASSLGPTYTDTQY
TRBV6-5,ASSYGGNYGYT
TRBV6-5,ASSVQGVTTDTQY
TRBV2,ASSAGQGGNTIY
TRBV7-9,ASSFGQGATNEKLF
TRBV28,ASSVQGWGSYEQY
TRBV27,ASNPPGQYSVHEQF
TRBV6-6,ASRWDRGAYEQY
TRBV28,ASTTTGERNQPQH
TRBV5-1,ASSLASSSGYQETQY
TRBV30,AWREIYNEQF
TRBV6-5,ASSYGGNSYNSPLH
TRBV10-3,AISERGQTNLPSPLH
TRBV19,ASSIVPDRGPSGANVLT
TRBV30,AWSWTLSEQF
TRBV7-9,ASSATGSTGELF
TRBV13,ASRLAGAPPYQETQY
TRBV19,ASSAQGGQTQY
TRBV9,ASSSGTDEETQY
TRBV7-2,ASSPSTGYSGNTIY
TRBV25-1,ASSPLYEQY
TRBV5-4,ASMGRERLAGTQY
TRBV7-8,ASSLTGLAGSGNTIY
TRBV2,ASSDRDIRNGYT
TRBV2,ASSSQGSDTEAF